Sequencing of this T cell receptor (beta chain) was carried out in a study of blood T cell repertoires in COVID-19. Using immunoSEQ multiplex PCR, the repertoire was profiled, and TCRdb retains in-frame clones only, with some absent. This table holds about 260,000 clones, around 90% found once. Trimming pared 1 base from V and 7 bases from J, leaving 14 bases between. CDR1 SGHAT and CDR2 FQDESV come from the germline V gene (reference sequence). The CDR3 covers 16 residues. The TCR originated in a human donor in a cohort sampled during active COVID-19. The sequencing sample was made of peripheral blood. V gene TRBV11-1 combines with J gene TRBJ1-6; D is possibly TRBD1 (6 bases). The CDR3 bases are TGTGCCAGCAGCTTAGGAGCCCCAGGGGTAAATTCACCCCTCCACTTT. This encodes CASSLGAPGVNSPLHF.